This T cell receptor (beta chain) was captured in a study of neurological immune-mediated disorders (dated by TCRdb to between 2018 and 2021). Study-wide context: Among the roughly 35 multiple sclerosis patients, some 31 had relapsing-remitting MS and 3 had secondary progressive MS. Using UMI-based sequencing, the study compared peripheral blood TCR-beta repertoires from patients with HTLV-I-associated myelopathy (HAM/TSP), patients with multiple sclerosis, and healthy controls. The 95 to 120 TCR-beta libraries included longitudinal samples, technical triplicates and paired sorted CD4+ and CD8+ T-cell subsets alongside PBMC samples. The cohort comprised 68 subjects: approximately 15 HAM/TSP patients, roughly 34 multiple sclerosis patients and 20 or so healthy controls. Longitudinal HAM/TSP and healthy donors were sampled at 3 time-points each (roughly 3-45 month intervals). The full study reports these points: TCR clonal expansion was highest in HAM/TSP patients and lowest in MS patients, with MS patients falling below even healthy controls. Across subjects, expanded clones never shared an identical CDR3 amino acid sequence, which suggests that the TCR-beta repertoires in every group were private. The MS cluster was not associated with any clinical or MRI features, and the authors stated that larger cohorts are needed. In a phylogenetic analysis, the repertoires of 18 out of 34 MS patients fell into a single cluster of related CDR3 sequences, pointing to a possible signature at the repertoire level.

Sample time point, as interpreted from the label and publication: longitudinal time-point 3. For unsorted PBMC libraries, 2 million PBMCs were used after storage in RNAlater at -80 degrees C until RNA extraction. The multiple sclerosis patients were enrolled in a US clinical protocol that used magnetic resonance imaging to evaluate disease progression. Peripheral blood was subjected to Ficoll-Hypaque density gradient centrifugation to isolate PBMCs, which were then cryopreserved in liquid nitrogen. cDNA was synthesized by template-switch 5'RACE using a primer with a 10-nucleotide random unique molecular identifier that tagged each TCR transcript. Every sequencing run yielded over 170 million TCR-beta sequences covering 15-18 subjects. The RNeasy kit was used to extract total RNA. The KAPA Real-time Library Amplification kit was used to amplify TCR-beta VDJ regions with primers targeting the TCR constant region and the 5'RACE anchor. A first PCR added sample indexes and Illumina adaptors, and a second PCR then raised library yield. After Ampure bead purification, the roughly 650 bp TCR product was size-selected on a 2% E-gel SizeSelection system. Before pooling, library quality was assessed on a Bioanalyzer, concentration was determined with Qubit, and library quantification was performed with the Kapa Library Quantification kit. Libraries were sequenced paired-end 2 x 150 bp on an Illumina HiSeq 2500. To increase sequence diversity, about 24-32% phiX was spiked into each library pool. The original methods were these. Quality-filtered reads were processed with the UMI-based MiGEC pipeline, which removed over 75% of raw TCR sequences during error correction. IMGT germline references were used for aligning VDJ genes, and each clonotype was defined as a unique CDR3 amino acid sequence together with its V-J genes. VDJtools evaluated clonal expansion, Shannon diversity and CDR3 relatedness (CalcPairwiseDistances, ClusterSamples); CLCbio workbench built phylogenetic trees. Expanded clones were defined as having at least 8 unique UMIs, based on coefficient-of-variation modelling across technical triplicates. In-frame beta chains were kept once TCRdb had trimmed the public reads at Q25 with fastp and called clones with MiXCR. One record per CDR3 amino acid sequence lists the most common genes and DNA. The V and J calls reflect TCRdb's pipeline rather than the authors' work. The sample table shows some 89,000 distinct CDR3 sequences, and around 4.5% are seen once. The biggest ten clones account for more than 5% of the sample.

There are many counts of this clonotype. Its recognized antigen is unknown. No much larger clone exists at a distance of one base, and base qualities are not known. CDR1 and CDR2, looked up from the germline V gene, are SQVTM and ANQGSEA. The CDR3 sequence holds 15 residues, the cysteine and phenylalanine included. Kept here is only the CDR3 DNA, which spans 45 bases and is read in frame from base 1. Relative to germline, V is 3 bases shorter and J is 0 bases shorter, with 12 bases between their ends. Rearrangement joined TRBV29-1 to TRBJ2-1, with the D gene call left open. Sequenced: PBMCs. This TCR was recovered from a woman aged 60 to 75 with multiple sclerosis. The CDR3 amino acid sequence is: CSVDLAVNSYNEQFF. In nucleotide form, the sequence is TGCAGCGTTGATCTGGCGGTCAACTCCTACAATGAGCAGTTCTTC.